This TCR beta chain appears in the sequencing data of a study of metastatic and nonmetastatic thyroid tumors. Study-level information: Across blood and tumor or nodule tissue, repertoires from malignant and benign thyroid patients were compared with one another. Study conclusions and caveats: Reports indicated that malignant thyroid tumors showed significantly higher TCR beta diversity than benign nodules did, in blood and tumor.

Per the germline V gene, CDR1 is MNHEY and CDR2 is SMNVEV (reference sequence). After removal of 5 bases from V and 8 bases from J, the junction contained 11 bases not matched to a gene. This CDR3 is 16 amino acids long. This clone has just a few counts. Its antigen is not identified. There were no patients who had received any treatment before thyroid surgery. As processed by the authors: A classifier of distant metastasis in papillary thyroid cancer was built from CDR3 differences (across clinicopathological groups). Using MiXCR, TCRdb re-called clones from the PCR reads. The V and J calls and clone size are TCRdb's, not the authors'. The table includes just under 4,000 clones, approximately 22% detected once.

The source material was tumor tissue. This sequence was found in a male donor with papillary thyroid cancer or a benign thyroid nodule (not recorded which). Some clones in this sample may be carry-over from other donors' samples. The J gene is TRBJ2-1, the V gene TRBV27, with 11 nucleotides matching TRBD2. The CDR3 nucleotides read TGTGCCAGCAGTCCGGGACTAGCGGTTAGGGGGGATGAGCAGTTCTTC. This encodes CASSPGLAVRGDEQFF.